The entry below gives a single T cell receptor beta chain sequence along with its context. Its antigen remains unidentified. Germline V gene sequence: CDR1 SGHDN, CDR2 FVKESK. The CDR3 covers 15 residues. Germline trimming cut 3 bases from V and 4 bases from J; bases unmatched to any gene: 5. The sample originates from a study of CD8 T cells in ankylosing spondylitis. Generation of TCR beta libraries employed quantitative 5'-RACE incorporating molecular barcodes. A single record per CDR3 protein comes from TCRdb applying MiXCR to the 5' RACE reads. The sample lists approximately 210,000 distinct CDR3 sequences, roughly 13% occurring once. General study results and limits: The authors reported significant enrichment of disease-linked clones in matched ankylosing spondylitis synovial fluid. What seemed typical of ankylosing spondylitis blood was a TCR beta motif built from eight highly homologous variants.

This chain links TRBV14 with TRBJ2-3; 9 bases line up with TRBD1. Sequencing was done on a sample of blood, either unsorted or a sorted T cell fraction (not recorded which). This sequence was found in a male donor with ankylosing spondylitis or in good health (not recorded which). The CDR3 coding sequence is TGTGCCAGCAGCCAGCGGACAGGGGTTTCAGATACGCAGTATTTT. It codes for CASSQRTGVSDTQYF.